Shown below are 6 T cell receptor beta chains from a single sample sequenced in a study of blood T cell repertoires in COVID-19. Generated by immunoSEQ multiplex PCR, the TCRdb table keeps only in-frame clones and is missing some. The repertoire holds some 68,000 clones, with about 91% as singletons. Sequenced material: peripheral blood. These receptors were obtained from a man aged 40-49 years with COVID-19, enrolled during active disease.

In DNA, the CDR3 is TGTGCCATCCGACCAGCGGGGGCTAGCACAGATACGCAGTATTTT. It specifies CAIRPAGASTDTQYF. V usage is TRBV27 and J usage is TRBJ2-3, with 8 bases fitting TRBD2. The CDR3 loop spans 15 amino acids. Germline assignment: CDR1 MNHEY and CDR2 SMNVEV (reference sequence). V lost 10 bases and J lost 0; bases outside the gene matches: 9.

The V gene is TRBV5-1, the J gene TRBJ1-1; D may be TRBD1 (5 bases). The CDR3 loop spans 14 amino acids. Per germline, CDR1 SGHRS and CDR2 YFSETQ. V lost 4 bases, J lost 5 bases, and 15 bases lay in between. CDR3 residues: CASSPRALETEAFF. The CDR3 nucleotides are TGCGCCAGCAGCCCCAGGGCTTTGGAGACTGAAGCTTTCTTT.

The CDR3 reads CASSFTGAGEKLFF. The CDR3 DNA sequence: TGTGCCAGCAGTTTCACAGGGGCTGGTGAAAAACTGTTTTTT. This chain joins TRBV27 and TRBJ1-4, with TRBD1 identical over 7 bases. V gave up 3 bases and J gave up 7 bases; unmatched junction bases: 5. The length of the CDR3 is 14 residues. CDR1 MNHEY and CDR2 SMNVEV come from the germline V gene (reference sequence). Complete variable domain (other parts from reference TRBV27 and TRBJ1-4): EAQVTQNPRYLITVTGKKLTVTCSQNMNHEYMSWYRQDPGLGLRQIYYSMNVEVTDKGDVPEGYKVSRKEKRNFPLILESPSPNQTSLYFCASSFTGAGEKLFFGSGTQLSVL.

The CDR3 coding sequence is TGTGCCAGCAGTGAATATGACAGGGTCTATGGCTACACCTTC. It specifies CASSEYDRVYGYTF. The rearrangement uses TRBV25-1 and TRBJ1-2; 7 positions agree with TRBD1. Germline V gene sequence: CDR1 MGHDK, CDR2 SYGVNS. The length of the CDR3 is 14 residues. V trimming: 0 bases; J trimming: 4 bases; junction bases outside the gene matches: 2.

The chain links TRBV11-3 to TRBJ2-7, with 7 bases aligning to TRBD1. The CDR3 contains 19 residues. Germline CDR1 and CDR2: SGHNT and YENEEA. V dropped 5 bases and J dropped 4; count of bases not matched to a gene: 23. CDR3: CASSTEGARGNPLVYEQYF. For the CDR3, the DNA is TGTGCCAGCAGCACCGAGGGGGCCAGGGGAAATCCCTTGGTTTACGAGCAGTACTTC.

This clone was recorded once. The V gene is TRBV3-1 (or the pseudogene TRBV3-2), the J gene TRBJ2-7; D unresolved. V lost 0 bases and J 2 bases, leaving 11 bases between the germline ends. The V gene's germline CDR1 is LGHDT and CDR2 YNNKEL (reference sequence). This CDR3 spans 15 amino acids. The CDR3 region is CASSQDLVGAYEQYF. The CDR3 nucleotides are TGTGCCAGCAGCCAAGATCTTGTCGGAGCCTACGAGCAGTACTTC.